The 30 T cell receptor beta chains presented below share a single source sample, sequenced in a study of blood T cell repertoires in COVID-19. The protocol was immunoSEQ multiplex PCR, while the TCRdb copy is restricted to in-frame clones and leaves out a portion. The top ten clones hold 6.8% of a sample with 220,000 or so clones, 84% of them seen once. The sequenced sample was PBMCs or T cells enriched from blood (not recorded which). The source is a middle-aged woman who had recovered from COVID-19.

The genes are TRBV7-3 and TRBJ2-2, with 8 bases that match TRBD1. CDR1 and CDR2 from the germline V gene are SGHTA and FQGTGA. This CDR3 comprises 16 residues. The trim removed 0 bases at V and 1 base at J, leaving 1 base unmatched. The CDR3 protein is CASSLTTGVNTGELFF. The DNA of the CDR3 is TGTGCCAGCAGCTTAACGACAGGGGTGAACACCGGGGAGCTGTTTTTT.

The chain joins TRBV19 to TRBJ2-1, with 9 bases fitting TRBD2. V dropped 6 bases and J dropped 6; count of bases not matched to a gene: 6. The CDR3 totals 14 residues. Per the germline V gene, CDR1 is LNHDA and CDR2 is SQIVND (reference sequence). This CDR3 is CASSGLAGFNEQFF. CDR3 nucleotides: TGTGCCAGTAGCGGGCTAGCGGGATTCAATGAGCAGTTCTTC.

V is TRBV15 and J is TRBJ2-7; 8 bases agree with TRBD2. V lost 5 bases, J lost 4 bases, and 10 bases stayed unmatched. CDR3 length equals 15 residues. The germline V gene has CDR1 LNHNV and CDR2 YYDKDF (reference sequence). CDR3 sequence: CATSAGTSVGYEQYF. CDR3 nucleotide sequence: TGTGCCACCAGCGCCGGGACTAGTGTTGGATACGAGCAGTACTTC.

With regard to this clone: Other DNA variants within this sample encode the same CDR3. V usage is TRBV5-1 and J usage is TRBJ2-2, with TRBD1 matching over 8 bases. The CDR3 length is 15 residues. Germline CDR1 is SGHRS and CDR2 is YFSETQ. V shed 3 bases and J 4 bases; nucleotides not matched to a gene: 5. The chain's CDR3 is CASSSDRGPTGELFF. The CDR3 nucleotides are TGCGCCAGCAGCTCCGACAGGGGACCCACCGGGGAGCTGTTTTTT.

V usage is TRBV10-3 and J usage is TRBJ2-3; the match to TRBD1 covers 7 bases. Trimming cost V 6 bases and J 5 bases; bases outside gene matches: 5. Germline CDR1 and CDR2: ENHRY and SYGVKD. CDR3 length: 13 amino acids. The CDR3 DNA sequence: TGTGCCATCAGAGACAGGGACAAAGATACGCAGTATTTT. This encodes CAIRDRDKDTQYF.

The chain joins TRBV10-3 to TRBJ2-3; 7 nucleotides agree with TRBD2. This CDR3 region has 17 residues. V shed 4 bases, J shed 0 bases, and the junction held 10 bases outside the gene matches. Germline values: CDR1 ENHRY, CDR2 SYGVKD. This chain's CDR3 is CAISGISGYTSTDTQYF. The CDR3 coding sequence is TGTGCCATCAGTGGTATTAGCGGGTACACTAGCACAGATACGCAGTATTTT.

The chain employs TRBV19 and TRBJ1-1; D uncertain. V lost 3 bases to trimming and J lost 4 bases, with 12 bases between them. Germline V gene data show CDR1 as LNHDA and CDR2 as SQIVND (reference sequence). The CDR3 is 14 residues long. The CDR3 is CASSIKATGTEAFF. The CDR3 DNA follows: TGTGCCAGTAGTATTAAGGCAACGGGCACTGAAGCTTTCTTT.

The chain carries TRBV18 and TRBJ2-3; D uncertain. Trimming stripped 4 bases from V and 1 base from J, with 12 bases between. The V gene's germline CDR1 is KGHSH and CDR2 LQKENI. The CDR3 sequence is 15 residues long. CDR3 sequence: CASSLAPEGTDTQYF. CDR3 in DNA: TGTGCCAGCTCACTTGCCCCCGAGGGCACAGATACGCAGTATTTT.

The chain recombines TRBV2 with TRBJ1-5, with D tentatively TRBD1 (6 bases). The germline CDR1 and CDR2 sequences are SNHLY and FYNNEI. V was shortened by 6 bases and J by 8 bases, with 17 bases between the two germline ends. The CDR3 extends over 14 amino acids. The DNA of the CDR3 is TGTGCCAGCAGGGAAACAGGGATCAGGGAGCCCCAGCATTTT. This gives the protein CASRETGIREPQHF.

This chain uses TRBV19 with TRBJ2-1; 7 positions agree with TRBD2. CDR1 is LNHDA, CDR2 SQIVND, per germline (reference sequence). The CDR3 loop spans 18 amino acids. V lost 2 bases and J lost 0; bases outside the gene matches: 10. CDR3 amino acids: CASSIMVGGPSSYNEQFF. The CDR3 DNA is TGTGCCAGTAGTATAATGGTGGGAGGGCCCAGCTCCTACAATGAGCAGTTCTTC. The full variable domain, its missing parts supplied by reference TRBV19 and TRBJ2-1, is DGGITQSPKYLFRKEGQNVTLSCEQNLNHDAMYWYRQDPGQGLRLIYYSQIVNDFQKGDIAEGYSVSREKKESFPLTVTSAQKNPTAFYLCASSIMVGGPSSYNEQFFGPGTRLTVL.

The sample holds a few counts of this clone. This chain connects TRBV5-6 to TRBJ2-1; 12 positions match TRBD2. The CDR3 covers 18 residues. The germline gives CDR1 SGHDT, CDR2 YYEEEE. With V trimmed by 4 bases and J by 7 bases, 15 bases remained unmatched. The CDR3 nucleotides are TGTGCCAGCAGCCTGACCCTTTGGACTAGCGGGACGAGGAATGAGCAGTTCTTC. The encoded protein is CASSLTLWTSGTRNEQFF.

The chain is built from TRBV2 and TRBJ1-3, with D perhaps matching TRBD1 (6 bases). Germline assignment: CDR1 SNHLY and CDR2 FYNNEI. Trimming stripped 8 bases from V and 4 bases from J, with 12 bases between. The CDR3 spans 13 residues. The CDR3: CASHTGTGNTIYF. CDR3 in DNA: TGTGCCAGCCACACAGGGACAGGAAACACCATATATTTT.

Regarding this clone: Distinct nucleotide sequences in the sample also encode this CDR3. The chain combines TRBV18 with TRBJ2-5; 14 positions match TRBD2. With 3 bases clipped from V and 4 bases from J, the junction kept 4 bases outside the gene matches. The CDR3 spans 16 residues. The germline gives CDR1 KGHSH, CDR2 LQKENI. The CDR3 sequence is CASSPGLAGVGETQYF. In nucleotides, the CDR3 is TGTGCCAGCTCACCGGGACTAGCGGGAGTGGGAGAGACCCAGTACTTC.

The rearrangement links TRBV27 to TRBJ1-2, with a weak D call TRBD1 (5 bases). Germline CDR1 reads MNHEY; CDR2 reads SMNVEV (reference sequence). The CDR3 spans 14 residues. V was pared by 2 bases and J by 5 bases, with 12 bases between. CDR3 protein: CASSLREQDYGYTF. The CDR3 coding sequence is TGTGCCAGCAGTTTAAGAGAACAGGATTATGGCTACACCTTC.

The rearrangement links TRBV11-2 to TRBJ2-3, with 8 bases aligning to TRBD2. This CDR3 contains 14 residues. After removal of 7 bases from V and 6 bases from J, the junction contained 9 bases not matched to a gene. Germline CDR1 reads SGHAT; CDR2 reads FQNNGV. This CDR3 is CASTVAGLTDTQYF. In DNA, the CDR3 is TGTGCCAGCACCGTAGCGGGACTGACGGATACGCAGTATTTT.

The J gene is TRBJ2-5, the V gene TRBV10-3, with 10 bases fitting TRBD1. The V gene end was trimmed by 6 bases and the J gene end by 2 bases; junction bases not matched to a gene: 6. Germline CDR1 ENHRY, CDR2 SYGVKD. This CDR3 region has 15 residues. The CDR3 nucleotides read TGTGCCATCAGCCTGGGACAGGGGTCTCAAGAGACCCAGTACTTC. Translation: CAISLGQGSQETQYF.

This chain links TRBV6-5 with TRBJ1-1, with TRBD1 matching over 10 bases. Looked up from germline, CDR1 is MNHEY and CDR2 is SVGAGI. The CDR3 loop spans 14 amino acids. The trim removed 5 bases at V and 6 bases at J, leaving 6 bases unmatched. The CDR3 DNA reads TGTGCCAGCAGTCCCGGGACAGGGGCTGCTGAAGCTTTCTTT. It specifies CASSPGTGAAEAFF.

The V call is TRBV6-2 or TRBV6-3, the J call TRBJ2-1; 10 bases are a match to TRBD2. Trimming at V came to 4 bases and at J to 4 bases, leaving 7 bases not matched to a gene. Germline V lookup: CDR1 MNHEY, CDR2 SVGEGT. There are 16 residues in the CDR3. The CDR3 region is CASSLVSSGGYNEQFF. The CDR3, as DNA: TGTGCCAGCAGTTTAGTTTCTAGCGGGGGATACAATGAGCAGTTCTTC.

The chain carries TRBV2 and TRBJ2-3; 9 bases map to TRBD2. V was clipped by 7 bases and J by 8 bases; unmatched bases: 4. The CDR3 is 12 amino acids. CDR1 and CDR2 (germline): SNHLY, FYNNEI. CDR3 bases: TGTGCCAGCATCCTAGCGGGGAGTACGCAGTATTTT. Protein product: CASILAGSTQYF.

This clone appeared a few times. The CDR3 loop reads CASSLGVDTGETQYF. The CDR3 coding sequence is TGTGCCAGCAGCTTAGGGGTCGATACAGGGGAGACCCAGTACTTC. This sequence joins TRBV7-9 and TRBJ2-5, with D possibly TRBD1 on 6 matching bases. This CDR3 is 15 amino acids long. The V and J ends lost 1 base and 5 bases respectively, with 14 bases between them. Germline lookup yields CDR1 SEHNR and CDR2 FQNEAQ (reference sequence). Full variable domain (rest looked up from reference TRBV7-9 and TRBJ2-5): DTGVSQNPRHKITKRGQNVTFRCDPISEHNRLYWYRQTLGQGPEFLTYFQNEAQLEKSRLLSDRFSAERPKGSFSTLEIQRTEQGDSAMYLCASSLGVDTGETQYFGPGTRLLVL.

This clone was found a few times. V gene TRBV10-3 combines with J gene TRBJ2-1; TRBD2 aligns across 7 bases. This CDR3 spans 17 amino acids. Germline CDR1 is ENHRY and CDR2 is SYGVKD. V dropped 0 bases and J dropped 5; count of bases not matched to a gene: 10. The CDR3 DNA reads TGTGCCATCAGTGAGTCGGCAGCTAGCGGAGACCACAATGAGCAGTTCTTC. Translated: CAISESAASGDHNEQFF.

The DNA for the CDR3 is TGTGCCAGCAGCGAGGGATCGGGAGTTGGGGAGACCCAGTACTTC. Translating it yields CASSEGSGVGETQYF. This chain links TRBV9 with TRBJ2-5, with D perhaps TRBD2 (6 bases). V lost 3 bases to trimming and J lost 5 bases, with 17 bases between them. CDR1 is SGDLS, CDR2 YYNGEE, per germline. The length of the CDR3 is 15 residues.

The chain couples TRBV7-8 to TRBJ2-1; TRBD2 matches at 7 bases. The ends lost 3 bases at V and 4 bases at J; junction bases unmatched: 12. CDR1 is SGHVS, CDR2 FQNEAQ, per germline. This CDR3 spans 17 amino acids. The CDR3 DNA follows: TGTGCCAGCAGCTTCGAAACCGGGACTACCATATACAATGAGCAGTTCTTC. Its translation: CASSFETGTTIYNEQFF.

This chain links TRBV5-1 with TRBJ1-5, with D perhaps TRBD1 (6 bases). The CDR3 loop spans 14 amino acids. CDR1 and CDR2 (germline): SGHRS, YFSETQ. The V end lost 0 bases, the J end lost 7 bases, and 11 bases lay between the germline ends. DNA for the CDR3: TGCGCCAGCAGCTTGGAGGGGGAGAAGCAGCCCCAGCATTTT. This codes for CASSLEGEKQPQHF.

In nucleotides, the CDR3 is TGTGCCAGCAGCTTAGGGACAGCCAATGAGCAGTTCTTC. It yields the protein CASSLGTANEQFF. V is TRBV7-9 and J is TRBJ2-1; D perhaps matches TRBD1 (6 bases). V shed 1 base and J shed 6 bases, with 7 bases lying between them. The CDR3 is made up of 13 amino acids. Germline values: CDR1 SEHNR, CDR2 FQNEAQ (reference sequence).

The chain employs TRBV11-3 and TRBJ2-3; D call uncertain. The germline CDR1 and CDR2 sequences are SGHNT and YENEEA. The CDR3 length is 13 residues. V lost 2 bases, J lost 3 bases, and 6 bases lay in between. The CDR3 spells CASSLTTTDTQYF. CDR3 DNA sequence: TGTGCCAGCAGCTTAACCACTACAGATACGCAGTATTTT.

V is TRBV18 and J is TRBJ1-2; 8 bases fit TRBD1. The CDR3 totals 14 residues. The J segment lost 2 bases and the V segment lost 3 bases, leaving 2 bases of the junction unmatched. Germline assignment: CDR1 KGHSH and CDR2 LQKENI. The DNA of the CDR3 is TGTGCCAGCTCACCGGACAGGGTGAACTATGGCTACACCTTC. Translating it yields CASSPDRVNYGYTF.

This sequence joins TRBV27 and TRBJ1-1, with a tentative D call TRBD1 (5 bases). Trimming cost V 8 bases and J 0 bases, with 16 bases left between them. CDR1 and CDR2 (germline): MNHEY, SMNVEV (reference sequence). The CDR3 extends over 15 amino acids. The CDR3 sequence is CASYSREGLNTEAFF. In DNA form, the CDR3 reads TGTGCCAGCTATTCCAGGGAAGGGCTGAACACTGAAGCTTTCTTT.

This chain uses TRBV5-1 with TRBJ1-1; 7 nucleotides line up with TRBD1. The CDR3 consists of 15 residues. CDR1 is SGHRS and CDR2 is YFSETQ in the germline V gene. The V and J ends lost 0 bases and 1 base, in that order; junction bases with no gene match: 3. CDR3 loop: CASSLGQGWNTEAFF. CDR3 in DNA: TGCGCCAGCAGCTTGGGACAGGGCTGGAACACTGAAGCTTTCTTT.

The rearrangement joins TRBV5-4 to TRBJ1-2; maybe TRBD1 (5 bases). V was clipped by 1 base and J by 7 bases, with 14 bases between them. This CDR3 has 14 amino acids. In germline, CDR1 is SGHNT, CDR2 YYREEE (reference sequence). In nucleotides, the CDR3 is TGTGCCAGCAGCTTGATGACGGGGGATGGTGGCTACACCTTC. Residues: CASSLMTGDGGYTF. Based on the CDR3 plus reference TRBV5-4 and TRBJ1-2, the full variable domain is ETGVTQSPTHLIKTRGQQVTLRCSSQSGHNTVSWYQQALGQGPQFIFQYYREEENGRGNFPPRFSGLQFPNYSSELNVNALELDDSALYLCASSLMTGDGGYTFGSGTRLTVV.